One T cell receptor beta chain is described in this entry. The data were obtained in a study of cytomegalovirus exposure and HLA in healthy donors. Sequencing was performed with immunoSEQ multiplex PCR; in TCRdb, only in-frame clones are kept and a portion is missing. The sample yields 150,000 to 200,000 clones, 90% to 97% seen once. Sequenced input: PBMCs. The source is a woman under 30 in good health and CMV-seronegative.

The CDR3 sequence: CASSLNLRGDTDTQYF. CDR3 bases: TGTGCCAGCAGCTTAAATCTGCGGGGGGACACAGATACGCAGTATTTT. This rearrangement joins TRBV7-2 to TRBJ2-3, with 8 bases that match TRBD2. Per the germline V gene, CDR1 is SGHTA and CDR2 is FQGNSA. Trimming removed 2 bases from V and 2 bases from J; junction bases left unmatched: 6. This CDR3 has 16 residues. Drawing the rest from reference TRBV7-2 and TRBJ2-3, the complete variable domain is GAGVSQSPSNKVTEKGKDVELRCDPISGHTALYWYRQSLGQGLEFLIYFQGNSAPDKSGLPSDRFSAERTGGSVSTLTIQRTQQEDSAVYLCASSLNLRGDTDTQYFGPGTRLTVL.